Given below is one T cell receptor beta chain in context. Its antigen is not known. PCR was performed a second time for about 6 to 12 cycles using a sample-barcoded 5' primer and a J-beta primer mix. One entry per CDR3 protein, called by TCRdb with MiXCR from the 5' RACE reads. The repertoire holds roughly 1,500,000 distinct CDR3 sequences, with 42% as singletons. This sample was included in a study of blood T cells in healthy people across ages. Study findings and constraints: Per million T cells, TCR beta diversity dropped roughly linearly as age increased.

Sequencing used blood. This receptor was taken from a woman between 18 and 29 years old in good health.

The CDR3 DNA reads as TGTGCCAGCAGTCCCGTACAGGAAAGTTCACCCCTCCACTTT. This gives the protein CASSPVQESSPLHF. V is TRBV28 and J is TRBJ1-6; maybe TRBD1 (5 bases). Looked up from germline, CDR1 is MDHEN and CDR2 is SYDVKM. Trimming cost V 5 bases and J 9 bases, with 14 bases left between them. The length of the CDR3 is 14 residues.